This T cell receptor (beta chain) was identified during a study of cytotoxic CD8 clonotypes in ibrutinib-treated CLL (dated by TCRdb to the early 2020s). For the wider study: The cohort was composed of approximately 11 relapsed/refractory and fewer than 16 treatment-naive patients; IGHV unmutated status was identified in fewer than 18 patients. Partial responses were observed in about 25 patients and complete responses in 2; after a median follow-up of around 68 months, remission was maintained in 15 or so patients and progression was observed in approximately twelve. The response samples were drawn at a median of 12 months into treatment, with a range of roughly 6 to 36 months. Samples averaged about 260,000 productive templates and 94,082 productive rearrangements. Of the 90 or so people in the trial, 25 to 30 had longitudinal samples available. Cryopreserved peripheral blood mononuclear cells were collected before treatment, at response, and at either disease progression or sustained remission. All remission and progressive disease samples were collected while patients were still receiving ibrutinib.

Approximately 2 micrograms of genomic DNA were extracted from cryopreserved PBMCs for TCR beta library preparation. Longitudinal blood samples from CLL patients receiving ibrutinib monotherapy were subjected to high-throughput TCR beta sequencing. The patients were enrolled in a single-center, open-label phase 2 trial of ibrutinib monotherapy. For this clone: It has no known antigen specificity. Per-base qualities were not stored, and no clone one base away is much larger.

The CDR3 covers 15 residues, taking in both the cysteine and the phenylalanine. Only the CDR3 portion is preserved as DNA: 45 bases, with reading frame beginning at the first base. V is cut by 0 bases and J by 6 bases, and the space between the germline ends is 15 bases. The germline V gene provides CDR1 SGHRS and CDR2 YFSETQ. Each clonotype received, on average, around 10x coverage in deep resolution sequencing performed on a MiSeq, where the target depth lay between 1 in 1 million and 1 in 200,000 T cells. The immunoSEQ hsTCRB Kit was used to generate TCR beta libraries. The study's own analysis went as follows. The data were analyzed with ImmunoSEQ Analyzer and ImmunoSEQ Data Assistant, and V, D and J gene assignments followed IMGT definitions. Clonality, which ranges from 0 to 1, was calculated as one minus the normalized Shannon entropy of productive rearrangement frequencies. Only overrepresented clonotypes making up at least 0.05% of the repertoire of each patient were included in the public clonotype analysis. About a dozen repertoires from age-matched healthy donors, obtained from immuneACCESS, served as clonality controls. TCRdb took this table from immuneACCESS and kept in-frame rearrangements with V and J called. Such tables lack part of the clones; where checked against another copy, unresolved V genes explain under half of the gap, and the rest is unexplained. V and J calls and clone size follow that table, whereas D and trimming were derived from the DNA. The sample has hundreds of thousands of clones on record, 67% of them singletons. The top ten constitute roughly 6.3% of the sample.

What the work shows at the level of the full study, not this receptor alone: Sampling times were not matched between sustained-remission and progressing patients, and lymph node repertoires were not studied. At ibrutinib response clonality went up, during sustained remission it held steady, and at progression it dropped back toward baseline. Public clonotypes were rare and either shrank or stayed stable during treatment, and the rise in clonality at ibrutinib response reflected expansion of private clonotypes. Baseline clonality exceeded that of age-matched healthy donors and correlated strongly with circulating CD8+ T-cell counts.

Sequencing used PBMCs, obtained after 36 months of ibrutinib treatment. This receptor chain uses TRBV5-1 and TRBJ1-2; possibly the D gene is TRBD1, per 6 matching bases. The receptor was derived from a human donor with chronic lymphocytic leukemia. The nucleotide sequence reads TGCGCCAGCAGCTTGGTTGGGGGGGCGCAAGATGGCTACACCTTC. Translated, this gives CASSLVGGAQDGYTF.